The present T cell receptor beta chain was sequenced within a study of T cells after yellow fever vaccination. This clonotype has only a few counts. Its antigen is unknown. Germline lookup yields CDR1 SGHRS and CDR2 YFSETQ. CDR3 size: 16 residues. V lost 4 bases, J lost 6 bases, and 10 bases stayed unmatched. Overall study results and limits: Among primary-vaccination clones, most reappeared after the booster, at about 95% for CD4 and around 90% for CD8. Highly abundant clonotypes carried over from the bulk population could end up in FACS-sorted repertoires as contaminants.

TCRdb ran MiXCR on the 5' RACE reads and lists one entry per CDR3 protein. The profile shows about 220,000 distinct CDR3 sequences, 3.2% of them singletons. V and J are TRBV5-1 and TRBJ2-1, with 10 bases aligning to TRBD2. The source of this sequence is a man younger than 35 who received the YFV17D yellow fever vaccine. The material was CD4+ T cells sorted from PBMCs, obtained 10 days after the yellow fever booster vaccination. CDR3 in amino acids: CASSPTLAGGPNEQFF. Here the CDR3 DNA reads TGCGCCAGCAGCCCGACCTTAGCGGGGGGCCCCAATGAGCAGTTCTTC.